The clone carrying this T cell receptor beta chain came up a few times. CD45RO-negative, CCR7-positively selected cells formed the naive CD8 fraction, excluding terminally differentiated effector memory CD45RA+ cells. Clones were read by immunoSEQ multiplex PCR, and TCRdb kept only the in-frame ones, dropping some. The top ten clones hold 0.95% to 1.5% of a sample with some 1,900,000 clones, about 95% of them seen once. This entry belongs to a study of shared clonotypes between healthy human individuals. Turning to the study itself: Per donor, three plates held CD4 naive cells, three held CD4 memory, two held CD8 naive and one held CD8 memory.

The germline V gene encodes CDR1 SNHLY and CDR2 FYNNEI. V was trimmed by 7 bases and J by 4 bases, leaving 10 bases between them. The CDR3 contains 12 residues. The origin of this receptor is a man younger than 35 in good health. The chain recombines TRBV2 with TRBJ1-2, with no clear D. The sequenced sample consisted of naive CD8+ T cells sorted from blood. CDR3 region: CASMLRPYGYTF. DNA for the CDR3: TGTGCCAGCATGTTGAGGCCCTATGGCTACACCTTC.